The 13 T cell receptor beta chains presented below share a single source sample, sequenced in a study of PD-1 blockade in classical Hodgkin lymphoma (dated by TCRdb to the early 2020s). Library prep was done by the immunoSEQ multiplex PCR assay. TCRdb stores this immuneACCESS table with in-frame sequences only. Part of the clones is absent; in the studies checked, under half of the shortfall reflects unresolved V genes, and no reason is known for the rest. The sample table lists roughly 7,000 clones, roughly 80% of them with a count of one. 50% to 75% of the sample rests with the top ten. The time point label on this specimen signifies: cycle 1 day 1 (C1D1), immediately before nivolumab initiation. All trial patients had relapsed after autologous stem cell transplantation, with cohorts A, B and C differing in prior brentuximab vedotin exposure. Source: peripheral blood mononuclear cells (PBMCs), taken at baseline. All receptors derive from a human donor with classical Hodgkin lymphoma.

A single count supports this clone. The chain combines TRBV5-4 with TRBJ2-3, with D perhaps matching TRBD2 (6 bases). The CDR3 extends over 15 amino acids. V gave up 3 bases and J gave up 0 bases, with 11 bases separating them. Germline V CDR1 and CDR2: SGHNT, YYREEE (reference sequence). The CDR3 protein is CASSSRTSSTDTQYF. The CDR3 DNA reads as TGTGCCAGCAGCTCTCGTACTAGCAGCACAGATACGCAGTATTTT.

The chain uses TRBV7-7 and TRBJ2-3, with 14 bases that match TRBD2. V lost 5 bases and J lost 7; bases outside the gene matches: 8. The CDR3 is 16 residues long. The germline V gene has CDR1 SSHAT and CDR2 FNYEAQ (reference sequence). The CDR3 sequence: CASSPRTSGGPNTQYF. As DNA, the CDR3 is TGTGCCAGCAGCCCCCGGACTAGCGGGGGGCCTAATACGCAGTATTTT.

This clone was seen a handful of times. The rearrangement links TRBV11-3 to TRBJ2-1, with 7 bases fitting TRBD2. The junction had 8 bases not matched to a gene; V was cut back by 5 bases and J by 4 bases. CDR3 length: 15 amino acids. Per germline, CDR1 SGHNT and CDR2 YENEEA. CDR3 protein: CASSPPGGKYNEQFF. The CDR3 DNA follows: TGTGCCAGCAGCCCCCCCGGGGGGAAATACAATGAGCAGTTCTTC.

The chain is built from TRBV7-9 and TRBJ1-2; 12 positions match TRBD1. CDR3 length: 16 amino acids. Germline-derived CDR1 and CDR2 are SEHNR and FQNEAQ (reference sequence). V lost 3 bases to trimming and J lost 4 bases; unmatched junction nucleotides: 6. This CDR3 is CASSFFRDRGLYGYTF. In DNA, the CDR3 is TGTGCCAGCAGCTTCTTCCGGGACAGGGGGCTCTATGGCTACACCTTC.

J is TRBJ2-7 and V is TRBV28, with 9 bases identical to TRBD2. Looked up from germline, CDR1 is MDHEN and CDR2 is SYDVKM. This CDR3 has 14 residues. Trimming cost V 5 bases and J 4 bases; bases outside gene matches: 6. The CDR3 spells CASSPAGGGYEQYF. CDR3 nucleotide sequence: TGTGCCAGCAGTCCAGCGGGAGGTGGGTACGAGCAGTACTTC. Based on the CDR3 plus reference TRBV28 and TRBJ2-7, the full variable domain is DVKVTQSSRYLVKRTGEKVFLECVQDMDHENMFWYRQDPGLGLRLIYFSYDVKMKEKGDIPEGYSVSREKKERFSLILESASTNQTSMYLCASSPAGGGYEQYFGPGTRLTVT.

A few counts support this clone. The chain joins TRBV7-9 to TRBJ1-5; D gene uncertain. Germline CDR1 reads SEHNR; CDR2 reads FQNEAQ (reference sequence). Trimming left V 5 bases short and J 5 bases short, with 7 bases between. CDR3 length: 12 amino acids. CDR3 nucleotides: TGTGCCAGCAGCCTCGGTTATCAGCCCCAGCATTTT. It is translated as CASSLGYQPQHF.

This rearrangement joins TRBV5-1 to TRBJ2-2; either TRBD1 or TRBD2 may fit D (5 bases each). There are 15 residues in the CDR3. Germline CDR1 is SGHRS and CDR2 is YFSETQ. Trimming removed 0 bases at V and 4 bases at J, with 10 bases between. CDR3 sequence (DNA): TGCGCCAGCAGCTTGGGATTGGGGGTCACCGGGGAGCTGTTTTTT. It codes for CASSLGLGVTGELFF. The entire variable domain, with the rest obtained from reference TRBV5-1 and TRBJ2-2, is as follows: KAGVTQTPRYLIKTRGQQVTLSCSPISGHRSVSWYQQTPGQGLQFLFEYFSETQRNKGNFPGRFSGRQFSNSRSEMNVSTLELGDSALYLCASSLGLGVTGELFFGEGSRLTVL.

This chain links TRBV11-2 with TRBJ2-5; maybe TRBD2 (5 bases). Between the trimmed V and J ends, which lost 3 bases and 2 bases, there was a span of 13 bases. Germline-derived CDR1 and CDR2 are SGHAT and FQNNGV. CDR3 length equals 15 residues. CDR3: CASSFYFSGQETQYF. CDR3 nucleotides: TGTGCCAGCAGCTTCTACTTCTCGGGACAAGAGACCCAGTACTTC.

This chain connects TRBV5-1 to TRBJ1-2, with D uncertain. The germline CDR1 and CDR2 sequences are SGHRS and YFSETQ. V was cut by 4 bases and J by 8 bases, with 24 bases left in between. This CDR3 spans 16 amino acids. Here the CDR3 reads CASSPRPGLGSEGYTF. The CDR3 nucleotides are TGCGCCAGCAGCCCGCGACCGGGGTTGGGGTCCGAGGGCTACACCTTC.

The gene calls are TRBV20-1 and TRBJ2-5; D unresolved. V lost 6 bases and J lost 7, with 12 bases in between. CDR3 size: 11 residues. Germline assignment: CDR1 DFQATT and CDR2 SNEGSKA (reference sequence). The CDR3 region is CSAGPTGTQYF. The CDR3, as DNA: TGCAGTGCAGGCCCAACGGGGACCCAGTACTTC.

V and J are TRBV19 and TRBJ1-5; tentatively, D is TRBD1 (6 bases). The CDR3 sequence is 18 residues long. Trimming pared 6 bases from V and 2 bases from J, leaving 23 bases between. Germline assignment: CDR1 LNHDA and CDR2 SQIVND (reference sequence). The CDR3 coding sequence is TGTGCCAGTAGCTCCACAGGGTGGGGGGGATTTGGCAATCAGCCCCAGCATTTT. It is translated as CASSSTGWGGFGNQPQHF.

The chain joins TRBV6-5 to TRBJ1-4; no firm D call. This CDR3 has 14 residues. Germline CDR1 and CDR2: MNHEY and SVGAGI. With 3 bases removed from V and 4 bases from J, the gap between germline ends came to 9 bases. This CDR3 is CASSYSYGNEKLFF. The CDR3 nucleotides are TGTGCCAGCAGTTATTCGTATGGTAATGAAAAACTGTTTTTT.

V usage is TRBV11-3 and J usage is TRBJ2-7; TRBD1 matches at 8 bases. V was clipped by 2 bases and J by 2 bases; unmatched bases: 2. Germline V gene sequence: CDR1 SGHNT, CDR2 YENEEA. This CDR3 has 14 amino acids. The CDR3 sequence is CASSLKQGAYEQYF. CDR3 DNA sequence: TGTGCCAGCAGCTTAAAACAGGGGGCCTACGAGCAGTACTTC.